These 7 T cell receptor beta chains share one sample of origin, sequenced in a study of cytotoxic CD8 clonotypes in ibrutinib-treated CLL. Clones were read by immunoSEQ multiplex PCR, and TCRdb kept only the in-frame ones, dropping some. Among around 310,000 clones listed, roughly 79% were seen once. Sequencing was performed on PBMCs, taken before ibrutinib treatment. The source of these receptors is a human donor with chronic lymphocytic leukemia.

The CDR3 bases are TGTGCCAGCTCACCTGTGAGAAACAATGAGCAGTTCTTC. It specifies CASSPVRNNEQFF. This sequence joins TRBV18 and TRBJ2-1; D is unresolved. Germline V gene sequence: CDR1 KGHSH, CDR2 LQKENI. The CDR3 consists of 13 residues. V dropped 3 bases and J dropped 5 bases, with 8 bases sitting between them.

The gene calls are TRBV7-9 and TRBJ1-4, with 8 nucleotides matching TRBD1. The CDR3 has 17 amino acids. Germline-derived CDR1 and CDR2 are SEHNR and FQNEAQ (reference sequence). V trimming: 5 bases; J trimming: 3 bases; junction bases outside the gene matches: 11. CDR3 nucleotides: TGTGCCAGCAGCCCCGGACAGGGAGGGATGGCTAATGAAAAACTGTTTTTT. Translated: CASSPGQGGMANEKLFF.

The chain carries TRBV20-1 and TRBJ1-1; D gene ambiguous. Deletions cut 8 bases from V and 3 bases from J, with 7 bases between. The CDR3 contains 10 residues. Germline CDR1 is DFQATT and CDR2 is SNEGSKA (reference sequence). For the CDR3, the DNA is TGCAGTAAGCGGGACACTGAAGCTTTCTTT. Protein sequence: CSKRDTEAFF.

The rearrangement links TRBV7-6 to TRBJ2-7; 7 bases line up with TRBD1. J lost 4 bases, V lost 5 bases, and 8 bases had no gene match. The CDR3 is made up of 14 amino acids. The V gene's germline CDR1 is SGHVS and CDR2 FNYEAQ. The DNA of the CDR3 is TGTGCCAGCAGCCTGACAGGGAATAAGTACGAGCAGTACTTC. Amino acid sequence: CASSLTGNKYEQYF.

The chain couples TRBV6-4 to TRBJ2-5, with 7 bases aligning to TRBD1. Germline V CDR1 and CDR2: MRHNA, SNTAGT. The V gene end was trimmed by 6 bases and the J gene end by 8 bases; junction bases not matched to a gene: 12. This CDR3 is 14 amino acids long. The CDR3 here is CASSEDRESVTQYF. CDR3 nucleotide sequence: TGTGCCAGCAGCGAAGACAGGGAATCCGTCACCCAGTACTTC.

The J gene is TRBJ2-4, the V gene TRBV5-1; 10 bases align to TRBD2. Germline assignment: CDR1 SGHRS and CDR2 YFSETQ. This CDR3 has 18 amino acids. J gave up 5 bases and V 0 bases, and 11 bases lay outside the gene matches. This CDR3 reads CASSLGPRSGRAQNIQYF. The CDR3 region has the DNA TGCGCCAGCAGCTTGGGCCCTAGAAGCGGGAGGGCCCAAAACATTCAGTACTTC.

The chain couples TRBV19 to TRBJ1-1; 11 bases are shared with TRBD1. Germline trimming cut 9 bases from V and 10 bases from J; bases unmatched to any gene: 4. Germline V lookup: CDR1 LNHDA, CDR2 SQIVND (reference sequence). The CDR3 consists of 11 residues. CDR3 DNA sequence: TGTGCCAGCTGGACAGGGGGCCGAGCTTTCTTT. This translates into CASWTGGRAFF.